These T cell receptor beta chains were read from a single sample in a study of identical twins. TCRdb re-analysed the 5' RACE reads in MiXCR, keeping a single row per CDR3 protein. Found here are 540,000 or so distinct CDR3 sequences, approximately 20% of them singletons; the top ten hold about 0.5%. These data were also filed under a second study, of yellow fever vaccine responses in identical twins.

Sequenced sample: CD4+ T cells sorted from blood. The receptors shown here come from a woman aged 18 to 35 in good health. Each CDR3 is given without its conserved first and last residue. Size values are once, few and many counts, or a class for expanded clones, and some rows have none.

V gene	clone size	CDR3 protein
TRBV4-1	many	ASSETRGRETQY
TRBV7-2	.	ASSNRGPVYGYT
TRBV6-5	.	ASSYSWVSYNSPLH
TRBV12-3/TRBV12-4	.	ASSLGQDSGANVLT
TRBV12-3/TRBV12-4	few	ASRASGRRGTGELF
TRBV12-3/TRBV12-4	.	ASSLPPGGYT
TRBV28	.	ASSLPTGIQETQY
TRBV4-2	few	ASSRPLAGGNNEQF
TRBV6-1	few	ATRTGVDTGELF
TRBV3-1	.	ASSGVSLNTEAF
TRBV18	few	ASSPMGLAGVDEQF
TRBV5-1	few	ASSPEKRGQSYTQY
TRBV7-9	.	ASSLTGSNYGYT
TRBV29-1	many	SVGWGGSSYEQY
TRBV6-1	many	ASSEGGSHGYT
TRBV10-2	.	ASSTHGQGSTWPQH
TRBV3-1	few	ASSQDPSGSFDEQF
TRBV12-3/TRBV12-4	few	ASSSQWVSYGYT
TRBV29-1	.	SVESVGGRTTGELF
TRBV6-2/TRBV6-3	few	ASRRNEKLF
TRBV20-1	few	SARDPTGGDTQY
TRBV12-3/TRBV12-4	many	ASRNRPAMNTEAF
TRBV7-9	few	ASRPGTGVSNTEAF
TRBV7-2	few	ASSGTRGTGELF
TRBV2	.	ASSPDRGLRETQY